This TCR beta chain was observed in a study of T cell responses to AZD1222 COVID-19 vaccine. Second doses were pooled across both intervals (about 4 or about 12 weeks). Details on this clone: Its antigen remains unknown.

Points from the study as a whole: Clonal diversity may have been underestimated in mostly white British donors. Seropositive at baseline were only five or six AZD1222 recipients.

Germline CDR1 reads ENHRY; CDR2 reads SYGVKD. The CDR3 has 13 amino acids. The junction had 7 bases not matched to a gene; V was cut back by 10 bases and J by 3 bases. Method: immunoSEQ multiplex PCR; TCRdb's copy keeps in-frame clones and lacks some. The sample includes 110,000 or so clones, 86% of them seen just once. This receptor was identified in an adult who received the AZD1222 COVID-19 vaccine. The material was peripheral blood, obtained 28 days after the second AZD1222 dose. The chain is built from TRBV10-3 and TRBJ2-3; 7 bases map to TRBD1. The CDR3 loop reads CATLRQGTDTQYF. For the CDR3, the DNA is TGTGCCACCCTACGACAGGGAACAGATACGCAGTATTTT.